Listed here are 4 T cell receptor beta chains from one sample, sequenced in a study of blood T cell repertoires in COVID-19 (dated by TCRdb to the early 2020s). Library construction relied on the immunoSEQ multiplex PCR assay. TCRdb re-hosts the immuneACCESS table, in-frame sequences only. Its copies lack some clones; in the studies checked, an unresolved V gene accounts for under half of them, and the cause for the rest is not known. The sample contains about 42,000 clones, around nine tenths of them found a single time. The top ten constitute just under 9.5% of the sample. The specimen was peripheral blood. These receptors were obtained from a man in his forties or fifties with active COVID-19.

This sequence joins TRBV4-1 and TRBJ2-7, with TRBD2 matching over 7 bases. This CDR3 spans 16 amino acids. Germline V lookup: CDR1 MGHRA, CDR2 YSYEKL. V lost 0 bases to trimming and J lost 2 bases; unmatched junction nucleotides: 7. CDR3 loop: CASSQEPAGLPYEQYF. In nucleotides, the CDR3 is TGCGCCAGCAGCCAAGAACCGGCGGGACTACCCTACGAGCAGTACTTC.

This clone was seen only once. This chain connects TRBV10-1 to TRBJ2-3; TRBD2 matches at 13 bases. The trim removed 6 bases at V and 2 bases at J, leaving 5 bases unmatched. Germline V gene sequence: CDR1 WNHNN, CDR2 SYGVQD (reference sequence). This CDR3 has 16 amino acids. The CDR3 sequence is CASSSGLAGNTDTQYF. CDR3 DNA: TGCGCCAGCAGCTCGGGACTAGCGGGGAACACAGATACGCAGTATTTT.

The J gene is TRBJ2-1, the V gene TRBV6-5; 9 nucleotides match TRBD2. CDR1 and CDR2 (germline): MNHEY, SVGAGI. Trimming took 0 bases from V and 9 from J; bases not matched to a gene: 9. The CDR3 length is 16 residues. CDR3 loop: CASSYSYSGSRGEQFF. The CDR3 coding sequence is TGTGCCAGCAGTTACTCGTATAGCGGGAGTAGAGGTGAGCAGTTCTTC.

This chain links TRBV27 with TRBJ2-2; 7 bases agree with TRBD1. This CDR3 has 16 residues. With V trimmed by 10 bases and J by 1 base, 12 bases remained unmatched. Germline values: CDR1 MNHEY, CDR2 SMNVEV (reference sequence). The CDR3 sequence: CATRGQSEVNTGELFF. The CDR3 nucleotides are TGTGCCACCCGGGGACAGAGCGAAGTGAACACCGGGGAGCTGTTTTTT.